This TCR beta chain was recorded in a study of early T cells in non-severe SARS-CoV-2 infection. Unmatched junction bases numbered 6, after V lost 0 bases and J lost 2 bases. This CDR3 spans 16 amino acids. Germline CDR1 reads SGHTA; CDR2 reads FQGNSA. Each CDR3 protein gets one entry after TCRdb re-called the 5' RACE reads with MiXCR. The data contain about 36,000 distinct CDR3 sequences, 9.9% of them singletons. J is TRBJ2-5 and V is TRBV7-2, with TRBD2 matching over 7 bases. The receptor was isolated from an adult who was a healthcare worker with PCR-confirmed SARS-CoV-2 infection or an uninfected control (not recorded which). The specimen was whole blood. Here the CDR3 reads CASSLAIAGLQETQYF. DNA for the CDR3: TGTGCCAGCAGCTTAGCGATAGCGGGCCTACAAGAGACCCAGTACTTC.